This T cell receptor (beta chain) came from a study of T cell changes during pregnancy in multiple sclerosis. The V and J ends lost 0 bases and 6 bases, in that order; junction bases with no gene match: 9. CDR1 WNHNN and CDR2 SYGVQD come from the germline V gene (reference sequence). The CDR3 is 17 residues long. The method was immunoSEQ multiplex PCR; TCRdb's version includes in-frame clones alone and lacks a portion of them. The sample yields about 40,000 clones, 80% to 90% seen once. The clonotype was recovered from a female donor with multiple sclerosis, enrolled in a pregnancy study. The source material was CD4+ T cells from peripheral blood mononuclear cells, sampled in the first trimester of pregnancy. This chain uses TRBV10-1 with TRBJ2-1; 9 nucleotides agree with TRBD2. CDR3 residues: CASSESGASGNFNEQFF. CDR3 sequence (DNA): TGCGCCAGCAGTGAGTCGGGGGCTAGCGGGAATTTCAATGAGCAGTTCTTC.